Listed below are T cell receptor beta chains from one sample, sequenced in a study of OX40 agonist ivuxolimab in advanced cancers. Assay used: immunoSEQ multiplex PCR; TCRdb lists only in-frame clones, some missing. The sample records under 90,000 clones, roughly 90% being singletons. The source was CD4+ or CD8+ T cells sorted from blood, collected in a trial of the OX40 agonist ivuxolimab. The receptors stem from an adult with an advanced solid tumor such as melanoma, head and neck, liver or kidney cancer. Both conserved end residues are part of each CDR3. D genes are given only for firm matches. Rows give clone size only sometimes, using once, few, many, or a class for an expanded clone.

j_gene: TRBJ2-7; d_gene: TRBD2; abundance: .; v_gene: TRBV29-1; CDR3aa: CSVGTSGSREQYF; CDR3nt: TGCAGCGTGGGGACTAGCGGGAGTCGCGAGCAGTACTTC
j_gene: TRBJ1-4; d_gene: TRBD1; abundance: few; v_gene: TRBV11-2; CDR3aa: CASSLTGGGEKLFF; CDR3nt: TGTGCCAGCAGCTTAACAGGGGGAGGGGAAAAACTGTTTTTT
j_gene: TRBJ1-5; d_gene: .; abundance: .; v_gene: TRBV2; CDR3aa: CASGREQGGNQPQHF; CDR3nt: TGTGCCAGCGGGAGGGAGCAGGGTGGCAATCAGCCCCAGCATTTT
j_gene: TRBJ2-7; d_gene: .; abundance: .; v_gene: TRBV6-5; CDR3aa: CASSYQGSTAYEQYF; CDR3nt: TGTGCCAGCAGTTATCAGGGCTCGACGGCGTACGAGCAGTACTTC
j_gene: TRBJ1-4; d_gene: .; abundance: .; v_gene: TRBV4-1; CDR3aa: CASSQYGQSSTNEKLFF; CDR3nt: TGCGCCAGCAGCCAATACGGACAGTCCTCAACTAATGAAAAACTGTTTTTT
j_gene: TRBJ2-7; d_gene: .; abundance: .; v_gene: TRBV19; CDR3aa: CASSRLQFSPSYEQYF; CDR3nt: TGTGCCAGTAGTAGACTTCAGTTTAGTCCGTCCTACGAGCAGTACTTC
j_gene: TRBJ2-5; d_gene: .; abundance: .; v_gene: TRBV2; CDR3aa: CASSEVGTGTQYF; CDR3nt: TGTGCCAGCAGTGAAGTAGGAACGGGGACCCAGTACTTC
j_gene: TRBJ2-7; d_gene: .; abundance: .; v_gene: TRBV18; CDR3aa: CASSPLVNSEQYF; CDR3nt: TGTGCCAGCTCACCACTCGTAAACTCCGAGCAGTACTTC
j_gene: TRBJ2-5; d_gene: .; abundance: .; v_gene: TRBV27; CDR3aa: CASSRSGDRETQYF; CDR3nt: TGTGCCAGCAGCCGGAGTGGGGATCGAGAGACCCAGTACTTC
j_gene: TRBJ2-7; d_gene: TRBD1; abundance: .; v_gene: TRBV28; CDR3aa: CASSFAGGAGEQYF; CDR3nt: TGTGCCAGCAGTTTTGCAGGGGGCGCTGGCGAGCAGTACTTC
j_gene: TRBJ2-5; d_gene: .; abundance: .; v_gene: TRBV9; CDR3aa: CASSARGAVGETQYF; CDR3nt: TGTGCCAGCAGCGCGCGGGGCGCAGTGGGCGAGACCCAGTACTTC
j_gene: TRBJ1-1; d_gene: .; abundance: .; v_gene: TRBV30; CDR3aa: CAWSALVNTEAFF; CDR3nt: TGTGCCTGGAGTGCTTTAGTGAACACTGAAGCTTTCTTT
j_gene: TRBJ2-5; d_gene: .; abundance: .; v_gene: TRBV18; CDR3aa: CASSPPVWQETQYF; CDR3nt: TGTGCCAGCTCACCACCGGTCTGGCAAGAGACCCAGTACTTC
j_gene: TRBJ1-1; d_gene: .; abundance: .; v_gene: TRBV5-1; CDR3aa: CASSLAGKDTEAFF; CDR3nt: TGCGCCAGCAGCTTGGCAGGGAAGGACACTGAAGCTTTCTTT
j_gene: TRBJ1-3; d_gene: .; abundance: .; v_gene: TRBV5-1; CDR3aa: CASSLVQGGGGNTIYF; CDR3nt: TGCGCCAGCAGCTTGGTACAGGGAGGAGGTGGAAACACCATATATTTT
j_gene: TRBJ1-3; d_gene: TRBD1; abundance: .; v_gene: TRBV4-1; CDR3aa: CASSQRDSTFSSSGNTIYF; CDR3nt: TGCGCCAGCAGCCAGCGGGACAGCACCTTTTCGAGCTCTGGAAACACCATATATTTT
j_gene: TRBJ2-7; d_gene: TRBD1; abundance: .; v_gene: TRBV28; CDR3aa: CASSPYRGLDF; CDR3nt: TGTGCCAGCAGTCCTTACAGGGGGCTAGACTTC
j_gene: TRBJ2-7; d_gene: .; abundance: .; v_gene: TRBV7-9; CDR3aa: CASSHPVGGSISYEQYF; CDR3nt: TGTGCCAGCAGCCATCCGGTAGGGGGATCGATCTCCTACGAGCAGTACTTC
j_gene: TRBJ2-5; d_gene: TRBD1; abundance: .; v_gene: TRBV5-1; CDR3aa: CASSLLGQGQETQYF; CDR3nt: TGCGCCAGCAGCTTGCTCGGACAGGGCCAAGAGACCCAGTACTTC
j_gene: TRBJ1-2; d_gene: TRBD1; abundance: .; v_gene: TRBV5-1; CDR3aa: CASSLDRGPGYTF; CDR3nt: TGCGCCAGCAGCTTGGACAGGGGGCCTGGCTACACCTTC
j_gene: TRBJ1-5; d_gene: TRBD1; abundance: .; v_gene: TRBV6-5; CDR3aa: CASSPSAGGAQPQHF; CDR3nt: TGTGCCAGCAGCCCGTCGGCAGGGGGGGCTCAGCCCCAGCATTTT
j_gene: TRBJ2-1; d_gene: TRBD1; abundance: once; v_gene: TRBV25-1; CDR3aa: CASSVSGTGGNEQFF; CDR3nt: TGTGCCAGCAGTGTTTCCGGGACAGGGGGCAATGAGCAGTTCTTC
j_gene: TRBJ1-1; d_gene: .; abundance: .; v_gene: TRBV6-1; CDR3aa: CASSEVRGTEAFF; CDR3nt: TGTGCCAGCAGTGAGGTAAGAGGCACTGAAGCTTTCTTT
j_gene: TRBJ2-3; d_gene: .; abundance: .; v_gene: TRBV30; CDR3aa: CAWGPGDWRTDTQYF; CDR3nt: TGTGCCTGGGGCCCCGGGGACTGGCGCACAGATACGCAGTATTTT
j_gene: TRBJ2-7; d_gene: .; abundance: .; v_gene: TRBV4-1; CDR3aa: CASSHPVKGPYEQYF; CDR3nt: TGCGCCAGCAGCCACCCGGTGAAGGGCCCCTACGAGCAGTACTTC
j_gene: TRBJ2-6; d_gene: .; abundance: once; v_gene: TRBV9; CDR3aa: CASSGQPGANVLTF; CDR3nt: TGTGCCAGCAGCGGACAGCCTGGGGCCAACGTCCTGACTTTC
j_gene: TRBJ2-7; d_gene: .; abundance: .; v_gene: TRBV7-9; CDR3aa: CASSRGVSYEQYF; CDR3nt: TGTGCCAGCAGCCGCGGTGTCTCCTACGAGCAGTACTTC
j_gene: TRBJ2-7; d_gene: TRBD1; abundance: .; v_gene: TRBV5-8; CDR3aa: CASSLDRGLPYEQYF; CDR3nt: TGTGCCAGCAGCCTAGACAGGGGACTTCCCTACGAGCAGTACTTC
j_gene: TRBJ1-5; d_gene: .; abundance: .; v_gene: TRBV19; CDR3aa: CASSRQKNQPQHF; CDR3nt: TGTGCCAGTAGTAGGCAGAAGAATCAGCCCCAGCATTTT
j_gene: TRBJ1-4; d_gene: TRBD1; abundance: .; v_gene: TRBV5-1; CDR3aa: CASSYRDRGEKLFF; CDR3nt: TGCGCCAGCAGTTACCGGGACAGGGGGGAAAAACTGTTTTTT
j_gene: TRBJ1-1; d_gene: .; abundance: .; v_gene: TRBV9; CDR3aa: CASSPHVGSDTEAFF; CDR3nt: TGTGCCAGCAGCCCCCATGTGGGCTCCGACACTGAAGCTTTCTTT
j_gene: TRBJ2-1; d_gene: .; abundance: .; v_gene: TRBV5-1; CDR3aa: CASSPEAMSSYNEQFF; CDR3nt: TGCGCCAGCAGCCCGGAGGCGATGAGCTCCTACAATGAGCAGTTCTTC
j_gene: TRBJ1-1; d_gene: .; abundance: few; v_gene: TRBV5-6; CDR3aa: CASSFLRNTEAFF; CDR3nt: TGTGCCAGCAGCTTCCTACGGAACACTGAAGCTTTCTTT
j_gene: TRBJ2-7; d_gene: .; abundance: .; v_gene: TRBV6-5; CDR3aa: CASSYRERYEQYF; CDR3nt: TGTGCCAGCAGTTACCGCGAACGGTACGAGCAGTACTTC
j_gene: TRBJ2-7; d_gene: .; abundance: .; v_gene: TRBV5-4; CDR3aa: CASSSGGQVLSYEQYF; CDR3nt: TGTGCCAGCAGCTCGGGGGGACAGGTGCTCTCCTACGAGCAGTACTTC
j_gene: TRBJ2-3; d_gene: .; abundance: .; v_gene: TRBV4-1; CDR3aa: CASSQEANTDTQYF; CDR3nt: TGCGCCAGCAGCCAAGAGGCCAACACAGATACGCAGTATTTT
j_gene: TRBJ2-7; d_gene: .; abundance: .; v_gene: TRBV5-1; CDR3aa: CASNHGEVLGEQYF; CDR3nt: TGCGCCAGCAACCACGGGGAGGTATTGGGCGAGCAGTACTTC
j_gene: TRBJ1-1; d_gene: .; abundance: .; v_gene: TRBV14; CDR3aa: CASSSQGQGEAFF; CDR3nt: TGTGCCAGCAGCTCCCAGGGGCAGGGTGAAGCTTTCTTT
j_gene: TRBJ2-7; d_gene: .; abundance: .; v_gene: TRBV2; CDR3aa: CASIAGISYEQYF; CDR3nt: TGTGCCAGCATCGCCGGGATCTCCTACGAGCAGTACTTC
j_gene: TRBJ2-1; d_gene: TRBD2; abundance: once; v_gene: TRBV29-1; CDR3aa: CSVGREMFNEQFF; CDR3nt: TGCAGCGTCGGGCGGGAGATGTTTAATGAGCAGTTCTTC
j_gene: TRBJ2-3; d_gene: .; abundance: once; v_gene: TRBV5-6; CDR3aa: CASSLFLAALTDTQYF; CDR3nt: TGTGCCAGCAGCTTGTTTTTAGCGGCTCTCACAGATACGCAGTATTTT
j_gene: TRBJ2-7; d_gene: .; abundance: .; v_gene: TRBV5-1; CDR3aa: CASSLRPFDSFYEQYF; CDR3nt: TGCGCCAGCAGCCTTAGGCCGTTTGACAGTTTTTACGAGCAGTACTTC
j_gene: TRBJ1-5; d_gene: .; abundance: .; v_gene: TRBV5-1; CDR3aa: CASSLDGYNQPQHF; CDR3nt: TGCGCCAGCAGCTTGGACGGCTACAATCAGCCCCAGCATTTT
j_gene: TRBJ2-5; d_gene: .; abundance: .; v_gene: TRBV11-2; CDR3aa: CASSSTVGVGETQYF; CDR3nt: TGTGCCAGCAGCTCCACAGTGGGGGTCGGGGAGACCCAGTACTTC